The rows below give T cell receptor beta chains drawn from one sample of a study of T cells in Graves' hyperthyroidism and ophthalmopathy. TCRdb reanalysed the multiplex PCR reads using MiXCR and keeps one entry per CDR3 protein. The repertoire holds some 530,000 distinct CDR3 sequences, with under 25% as singletons. The sequenced sample consisted of blood. The receptor source for this set is a woman in her seventies with Graves' ophthalmopathy. The CDR3 runs from the conserved cysteine through the conserved F or W. A D gene is named only where the DNA matches it firmly. Some rows have no size entry. The others give once, few or many, or a class for an expanded clone.

v_gene: TRBV16; j_gene: TRBJ1-2; abundance: -; d_gene: TRBD1; CDR3nt: TGTGCCAGCAGCCAATTACCGTCTGGGACAGGGGGCGCCGGCTATGGCTACACCTTC; CDR3aa: CASSQLPSGTGGAGYGYTF
v_gene: TRBV27; j_gene: TRBJ2-7; abundance: -; d_gene: -; CDR3nt: TGTGCCAGCAGTTTAAAACCAGGGTTCCACGAGCAGTACTTC; CDR3aa: CASSLKPGFHEQYF
v_gene: TRBV16; j_gene: TRBJ2-1; abundance: -; d_gene: -; CDR3nt: TGTGCCAGCAGCCAATATTCGGGTGTCAGCAGTGAGCAGTTCTTC; CDR3aa: CASSQYSGVSSEQFF
v_gene: TRBV3-1; j_gene: TRBJ1-5; abundance: -; d_gene: TRBD1; CDR3nt: TGTGCCAGCAGTCAGACAGGGGGCAGCAATCAGCCCCAGCATTTT; CDR3aa: CASSQTGGSNQPQHF
v_gene: TRBV12-3/TRBV12-4; j_gene: TRBJ1-1; abundance: many; d_gene: -; CDR3nt: TGTGCCACCGGCAGGGAACCTAACACTGAAGCTTTCTTT; CDR3aa: CATGREPNTEAFF
v_gene: TRBV13; j_gene: TRBJ2-1; abundance: many; d_gene: TRBD2; CDR3nt: TGTGCCAGCAGCGGGCTAAGCGGGAGGATCAACAATGAGCAGTTCTTC; CDR3aa: CASSGLSGRINNEQFF
v_gene: TRBV20-1; j_gene: TRBJ1-2; abundance: -; d_gene: TRBD1; CDR3nt: TGCAGTGCGCCCGCCGGGACAGGGGTTGACTACACCTTC; CDR3aa: CSAPAGTGVDYTF
v_gene: TRBV20-1; j_gene: TRBJ1-5; abundance: -; d_gene: TRBD1; CDR3nt: TGCAGTGCTAGAGAGGGAGGGACAGGAGGCAATCAGCCCCAGCATTTT; CDR3aa: CSAREGGTGGNQPQHF
v_gene: TRBV5-1; j_gene: TRBJ2-1; abundance: -; d_gene: -; CDR3nt: TGCGCCAGCAGCTTCAGCGGTCCCTACAATGAGCAGTTCTTC; CDR3aa: CASSFSGPYNEQFF
v_gene: TRBV7-8; j_gene: TRBJ2-5; abundance: many; d_gene: -; CDR3nt: TGTGCCAGCAGCTTCGGGCGAGAGACCCAGTACTTC; CDR3aa: CASSFGRETQYF
v_gene: TRBV2; j_gene: TRBJ1-6; abundance: few; d_gene: TRBD1; CDR3nt: TGTGCCAGCAGAGCAGACAGGGGCCGTGGCTCACCCCTCCACTTT; CDR3aa: CASRADRGRGSPLHF
v_gene: TRBV5-1; j_gene: TRBJ2-1; abundance: -; d_gene: -; CDR3nt: TGCGCCAGCAGCTTGACAGGGTTGAATGAGCAGTTCTTC; CDR3aa: CASSLTGLNEQFF
v_gene: TRBV29-1; j_gene: TRBJ1-1; abundance: -; d_gene: TRBD1; CDR3nt: TGCAGCGTGAGGACAGGGGGAGTCCTCACTGAAGCTTTCTTT; CDR3aa: CSVRTGGVLTEAFF
v_gene: TRBV18; j_gene: TRBJ1-2; abundance: -; d_gene: -; CDR3nt: TGTGCCAGCTCACCACCCCGCACTCTTGGTTATGGCTACACCTTC; CDR3aa: CASSPPRTLGYGYTF
v_gene: TRBV20-1; j_gene: TRBJ2-1; abundance: -; d_gene: -; CDR3nt: TGCAGTGCTAGAGACCGGAAAACCAGCTCCTACAATGAGCAGTTCTTC; CDR3aa: CSARDRKTSSYNEQFF
v_gene: TRBV19; j_gene: TRBJ1-1; abundance: -; d_gene: -; CDR3nt: TGTGCCAGTAGTATTGGCAGGGGAAGTATGAACACTGAAGCTTTCTTT; CDR3aa: CASSIGRGSMNTEAFF
v_gene: TRBV20-1; j_gene: TRBJ2-5; abundance: many; d_gene: -; CDR3nt: TGCAGTGCAGGAGATGGTGTTTTGGAGACCCAGTACTTC; CDR3aa: CSAGDGVLETQYF
v_gene: TRBV5-1; j_gene: TRBJ2-1; abundance: -; d_gene: -; CDR3nt: TGCGCCAGCCTGTCCGGAGGGGGCGTAAATGGGCCCGATGAGCAGTTCTTC; CDR3aa: CASLSGGGVNGPDEQFF
v_gene: TRBV10-3; j_gene: TRBJ2-1; abundance: -; d_gene: TRBD1; CDR3nt: TGTGCCATCAGGACAGGGTTAAGTGAGAATGAGCAGTTCTTC; CDR3aa: CAIRTGLSENEQFF
v_gene: TRBV5-4; j_gene: TRBJ2-1; abundance: -; d_gene: -; CDR3nt: TGTGCCAGCAGCTTGGAGAGGAACAACAATGAGCAGTTCTTC; CDR3aa: CASSLERNNNEQFF
v_gene: TRBV7-2; j_gene: TRBJ2-3; abundance: many; d_gene: -; CDR3nt: TGTGCCAGCAGCTTATCGGCAACAGATACGCAGTATTTT; CDR3aa: CASSLSATDTQYF
v_gene: TRBV28; j_gene: TRBJ2-7; abundance: many; d_gene: TRBD1; CDR3nt: TGTGCCAGCAGTTTTGGGACAGCCACAACCTACGAGCAGTACTTC; CDR3aa: CASSFGTATTYEQYF
v_gene: TRBV3-1; j_gene: TRBJ2-2; abundance: -; d_gene: -; CDR3nt: TGTGCCAGCAGCCAAGACCCGGACGGGGAGCTGTTTTTT; CDR3aa: CASSQDPDGELFF
v_gene: TRBV6-2/TRBV6-3; j_gene: TRBJ2-1; abundance: many; d_gene: TRBD2; CDR3nt: TGTGCCAGCAGCGGGACTAGCGGATGGAGCTCCTACAATGAGCAGTTCTTC; CDR3aa: CASSGTSGWSSYNEQFF
v_gene: TRBV5-1; j_gene: TRBJ2-1; abundance: many; d_gene: -; CDR3nt: TGCGCCAGCAGCTCCCCCATGCACAATGAGCAGTTCTTC; CDR3aa: CASSSPMHNEQFF
v_gene: TRBV6-1; j_gene: TRBJ2-2; abundance: -; d_gene: -; CDR3nt: TGTGCCATAAACCCGTACTATGAGACAGCGAACACCGGGGAGCTGTTTTTT; CDR3aa: CAINPYYETANTGELFF
v_gene: TRBV20-1; j_gene: TRBJ2-5; abundance: few; d_gene: TRBD2; CDR3nt: TGCAGTGCTCCCCGGCCGGGAGGGGAGACCCAGTACTTC; CDR3aa: CSAPRPGGETQYF
v_gene: TRBV3-1; j_gene: TRBJ1-1; abundance: -; d_gene: -; CDR3nt: TGTGCCAGCAGCCAAGACGCTACGAGGGGGGCGGGGAACACTGAAGCTTTCTTT; CDR3aa: CASSQDATRGAGNTEAFF
v_gene: TRBV12-3/TRBV12-4; j_gene: TRBJ1-3; abundance: few; d_gene: TRBD1; CDR3nt: TGTGCCAGCAGGCCGCCCGGGACAGGGGGCTTCAGCTCTGGAAACACCATATATTTT; CDR3aa: CASRPPGTGGFSSGNTIYF
v_gene: TRBV10-1; j_gene: TRBJ2-1; abundance: few; d_gene: TRBD2; CDR3nt: TGCGCCAGCATCGGGACTACATCTGGCTCCTACAATGAGCAGTTCTTC; CDR3aa: CASIGTTSGSYNEQFF
v_gene: TRBV6-2/TRBV6-3; j_gene: TRBJ2-7; abundance: -; d_gene: TRBD2; CDR3nt: TGTGCCAGCAGTTCCCTATCTAGCGGGGGCTACGAGCAGTACTTC; CDR3aa: CASSSLSSGGYEQYF
v_gene: TRBV28; j_gene: TRBJ1-5; abundance: -; d_gene: TRBD1; CDR3nt: TGTGCCAGCACCCAATGGGGCCCGACAGGGTCCGAGGATCAGCCCCAGCATTTT; CDR3aa: CASTQWGPTGSEDQPQHF
v_gene: TRBV20-1; j_gene: TRBJ2-7; abundance: -; d_gene: -; CDR3nt: TGCAGTGCTAGAGATTTTGGCCTCTCCTACGAGCAGTACTTC; CDR3aa: CSARDFGLSYEQYF
v_gene: TRBV19; j_gene: TRBJ2-1; abundance: -; d_gene: TRBD2; CDR3nt: TGTGCCAGTAGTCCCACCCTGAGCGGGAGTATTTACCGTAGTGAGCAGTTCTTC; CDR3aa: CASSPTLSGSIYRSEQFF
v_gene: TRBV20-1; j_gene: TRBJ2-7; abundance: few; d_gene: -; CDR3nt: TGCAGTGCTTACCGGGACTCCTACGAGCAGTACTTC; CDR3aa: CSAYRDSYEQYF
v_gene: TRBV5-1; j_gene: TRBJ2-1; abundance: few; d_gene: -; CDR3nt: TGCGCCAGCAGCTTGGGGTGGGAGTGGAATGAGCAGTTCTTC; CDR3aa: CASSLGWEWNEQFF
v_gene: TRBV4-1; j_gene: TRBJ2-1; abundance: few; d_gene: -; CDR3nt: TGCGCCAGCAGCCAATCCCCACGGAGCTACAATGAGCAGTTCTTC; CDR3aa: CASSQSPRSYNEQFF